This T cell receptor beta chain is drawn from a study of cytomegalovirus exposure and HLA in healthy donors. The overall study: It was reported in a later analysis that the same platform had been used for the 110 or so validation repertoires as for the approximately 700 first-cohort repertoires.

Study-wide points: The authors listed 150 to 200 TCR beta chains as cytomegalovirus-associated. The dataset shows that most TCR sequences were rare, while some public TCRs occurred in many donors.

Separate from the roughly 700-subject first cohort, the roughly 120-subject validation cohort was the one that the donors belonged to. CDR1 MDHEN and CDR2 SYDVKM come from the germline V gene. V shed 4 bases and J shed 4 bases, with 8 bases lying between them. This CDR3 contains 12 residues. The data were produced by immunoSEQ multiplex PCR, yet TCRdb's version contains in-frame clones alone and is incomplete. There are about 190,000 clones in the sample; approximately 88% occur only once, and less than 8.5% lies in the top ten. On this clone itself: The antigen remains unidentified.

The chain has TRBV28 and TRBJ2-7; D perhaps matches TRBD2 (5 bases). The origin of this receptor is a man younger than 35 in good health and CMV-seropositive. The specimen was PBMCs. CDR3: CASSSGLYEQYF. The DNA of the CDR3 is TGTGCCAGCAGTTCCGGACTTTACGAGCAGTACTTC.